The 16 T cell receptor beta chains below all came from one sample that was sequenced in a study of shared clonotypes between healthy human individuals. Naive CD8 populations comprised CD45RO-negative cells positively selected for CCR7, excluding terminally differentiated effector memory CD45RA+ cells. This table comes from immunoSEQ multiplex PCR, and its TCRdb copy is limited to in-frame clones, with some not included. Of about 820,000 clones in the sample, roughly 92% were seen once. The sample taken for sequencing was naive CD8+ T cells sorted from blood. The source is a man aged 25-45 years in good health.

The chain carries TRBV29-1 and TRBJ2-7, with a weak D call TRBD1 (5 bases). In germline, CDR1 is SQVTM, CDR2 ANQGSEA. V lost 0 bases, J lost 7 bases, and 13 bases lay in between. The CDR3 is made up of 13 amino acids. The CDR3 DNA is TGCAGCGTTGAAGATGTAGGGGCGCGAGAGCAGTACTTC. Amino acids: CSVEDVGAREQYF.

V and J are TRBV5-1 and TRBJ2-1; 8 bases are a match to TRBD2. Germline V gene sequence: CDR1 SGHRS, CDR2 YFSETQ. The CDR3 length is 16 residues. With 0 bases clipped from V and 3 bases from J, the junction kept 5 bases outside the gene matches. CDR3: CASSLEASGYYNEQFF. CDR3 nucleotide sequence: TGCGCCAGCAGCTTGGAGGCTAGCGGGTACTACAATGAGCAGTTCTTC.

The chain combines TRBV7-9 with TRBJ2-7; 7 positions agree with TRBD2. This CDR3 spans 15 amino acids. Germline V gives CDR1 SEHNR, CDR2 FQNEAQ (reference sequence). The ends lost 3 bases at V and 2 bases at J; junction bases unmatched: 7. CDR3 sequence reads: CASSLRTGTTYEQYF. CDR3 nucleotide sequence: TGTGCCAGCAGCTTGAGAACCGGGACTACCTACGAGCAGTACTTC.

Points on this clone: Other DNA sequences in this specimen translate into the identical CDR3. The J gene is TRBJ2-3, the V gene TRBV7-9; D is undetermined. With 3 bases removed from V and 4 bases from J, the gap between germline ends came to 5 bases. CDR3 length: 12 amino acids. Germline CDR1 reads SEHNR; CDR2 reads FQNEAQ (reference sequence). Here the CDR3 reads CASSFGSDTQYF. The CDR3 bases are TGTGCCAGCAGCTTTGGGTCAGATACGCAGTATTTT.

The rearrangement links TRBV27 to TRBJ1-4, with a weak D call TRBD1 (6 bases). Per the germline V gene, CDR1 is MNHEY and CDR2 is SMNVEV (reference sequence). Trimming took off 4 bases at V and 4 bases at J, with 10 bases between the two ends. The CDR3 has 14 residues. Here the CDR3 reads CASSSGAINEKLFF. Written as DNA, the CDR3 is TGTGCCAGCAGTTCGGGGGCGATTAATGAAAAACTGTTTTTT.

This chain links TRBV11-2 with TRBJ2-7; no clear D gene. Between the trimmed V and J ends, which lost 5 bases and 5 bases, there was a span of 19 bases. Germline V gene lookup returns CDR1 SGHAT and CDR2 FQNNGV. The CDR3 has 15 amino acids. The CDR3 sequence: CASSDNSISGHEQYF. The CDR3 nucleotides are TGTGCCAGCAGCGATAACAGTATTTCGGGCCACGAGCAGTACTTC.

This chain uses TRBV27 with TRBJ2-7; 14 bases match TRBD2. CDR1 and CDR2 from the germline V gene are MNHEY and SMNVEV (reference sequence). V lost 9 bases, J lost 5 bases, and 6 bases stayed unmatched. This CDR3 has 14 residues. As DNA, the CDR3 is TGTGCCAGTAGACTAGCGGGAGGGTTGGACGAGCAGTACTTC. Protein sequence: CASRLAGGLDEQYF.

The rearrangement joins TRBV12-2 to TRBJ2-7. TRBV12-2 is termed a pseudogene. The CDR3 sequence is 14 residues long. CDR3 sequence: CASRPPGTNHEQYF. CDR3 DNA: TGTGCAAGTCGCCCCCCTGGTACGAATCACGAGCAGTACTTC.

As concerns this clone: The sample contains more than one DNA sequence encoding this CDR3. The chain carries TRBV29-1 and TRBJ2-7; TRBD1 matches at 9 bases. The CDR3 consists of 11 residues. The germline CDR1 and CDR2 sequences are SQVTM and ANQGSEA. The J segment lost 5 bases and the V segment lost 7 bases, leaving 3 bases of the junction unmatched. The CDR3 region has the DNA TGCAGCGCGGGACAGGGCAACGAGCAGTACTTC. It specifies CSAGQGNEQYF.

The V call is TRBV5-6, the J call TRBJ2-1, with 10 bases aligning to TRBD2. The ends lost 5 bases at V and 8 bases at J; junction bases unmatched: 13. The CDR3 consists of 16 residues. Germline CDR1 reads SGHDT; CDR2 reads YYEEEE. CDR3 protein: CASSGEREGRLYEQFF. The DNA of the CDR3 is TGTGCCAGCAGTGGAGAGCGGGAGGGCCGCCTTTATGAGCAGTTCTTC.

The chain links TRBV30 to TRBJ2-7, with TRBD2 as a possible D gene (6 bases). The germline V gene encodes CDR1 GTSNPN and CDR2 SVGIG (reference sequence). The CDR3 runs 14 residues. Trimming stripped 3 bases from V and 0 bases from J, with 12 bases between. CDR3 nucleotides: TGTGCCTGGAGCATCGGCGGGAACTCCTACGAGCAGTACTTC. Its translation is CAWSIGGNSYEQYF.

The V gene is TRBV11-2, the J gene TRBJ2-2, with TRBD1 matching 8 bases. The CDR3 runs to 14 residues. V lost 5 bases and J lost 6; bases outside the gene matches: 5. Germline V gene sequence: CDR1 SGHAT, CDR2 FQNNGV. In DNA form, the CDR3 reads TGTGCCAGCAGCGCATTACAGGGGGCCGGGGAGCTGTTTTTT. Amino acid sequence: CASSALQGAGELFF.

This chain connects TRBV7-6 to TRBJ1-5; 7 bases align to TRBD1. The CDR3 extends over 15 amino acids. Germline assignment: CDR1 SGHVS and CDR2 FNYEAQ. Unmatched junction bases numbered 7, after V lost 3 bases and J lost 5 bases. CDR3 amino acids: CASSFGQVLHQPQHF. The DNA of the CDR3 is TGTGCCAGCAGCTTTGGACAGGTCCTTCATCAGCCCCAGCATTTT.

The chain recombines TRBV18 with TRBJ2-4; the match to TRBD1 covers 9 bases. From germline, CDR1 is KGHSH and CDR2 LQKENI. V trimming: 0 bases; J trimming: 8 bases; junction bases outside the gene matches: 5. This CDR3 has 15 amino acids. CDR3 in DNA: TGTGCCAGCTCACCACCCGACAGGGGGATGTACATTCAGTACTTC. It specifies CASSPPDRGMYIQYF.

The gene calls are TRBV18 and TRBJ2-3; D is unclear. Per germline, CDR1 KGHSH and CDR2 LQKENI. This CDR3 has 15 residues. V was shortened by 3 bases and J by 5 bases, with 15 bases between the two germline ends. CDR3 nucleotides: TGTGCCAGCTCACCGCTCTCCGAGTCTGAAGATACGCAGTATTTT. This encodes CASSPLSESEDTQYF.

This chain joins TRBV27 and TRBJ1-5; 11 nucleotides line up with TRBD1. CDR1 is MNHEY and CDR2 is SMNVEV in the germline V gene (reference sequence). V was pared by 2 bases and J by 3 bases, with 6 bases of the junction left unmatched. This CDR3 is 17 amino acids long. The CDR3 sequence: CASSLLGTGGANQPQHF. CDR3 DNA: TGTGCCAGCAGTTTACTCGGGACAGGGGGAGCCAATCAGCCCCAGCATTTT.